The T cell receptor (beta chain) under discussion was sequenced for a study of molecular identifiers for immune sequencing clone quantification. Note on this clonotype: Compared with germline, one end of the junction differs, possibly owing to a read error.

Sorting recovered naive CD8 T cells on a CD8+CD4-CCR7+CD45RA+ profile. TCRdb reprocessed the PCR reads with MiXCR, giving one entry per CDR3 protein. The sample shows more than 450,000 distinct CDR3 sequences, 25% of them seen only once. This receptor was taken from a human donor in good health. Some libraries in this study had Jurkat cell RNA spiked in. Sequencing was performed on naive CD8+ T cells from blood, with Jurkat cell RNA spiked in. The subset denotes: FACS-sorted CD8+CD4-CCR7+CD45RA+ naive T cells.

The CDR3 bases are TGCGCCCGCAGCCAAGAGGGGGGGGCCATGAACACTGAAGCTTTCTTT. This gives the protein CARSQEGGAMNTEAFF. The chain has TRBV4-3 and TRBJ1-1; TRBD1 might be the D (6 bases). Germline V gene lookup returns CDR1 LGHNA and CDR2 YSLEER. CDR3 length: 16 residues.